Listed here are 29 T cell receptor beta chains from one sample, sequenced in a study of control samples from healthy donors and cancer patients. Assay: immunoSEQ multiplex PCR; the TCRdb copy retains only in-frame clones and omits some. This sample has fewer than 110,000 clones; around nine tenths occur once, and the top ten carry 19%. Material for sequencing was PBMCs. The receptor set was obtained from a man aged 55 to 70 with lung cancer.

V gene TRBV24-1 combines with J gene TRBJ1-5, with a tentative D call TRBD1 (6 bases). The CDR3 totals 15 residues. V gave up 2 bases and J gave up 3 bases, with 10 bases separating them. The germline CDR1 and CDR2 sequences are KGHDR and SFDVKD. The CDR3 spells CATSDSGQPNQPQHF. The CDR3 DNA reads as TGTGCCACCAGTGATTCCGGACAGCCCAATCAGCCCCAGCATTTT.

The rearrangement links TRBV6-5 to TRBJ2-7; TRBD1 aligns across 10 bases. This CDR3 contains 15 residues. Trimming cost V 8 bases and J 4 bases; bases outside gene matches: 11. Germline V CDR1 and CDR2: MNHEY, SVGAGI. The CDR3 DNA reads TGTGCCAGCGGAAAATGGACAGGGGGATTTTACGAGCAGTACGTC. It specifies CASGKWTGGFYEQYV.

This rearrangement joins TRBV3-1 (or the pseudogene TRBV3-2) to TRBJ2-3, with TRBD1 as a possible D gene (6 bases). The germline CDR1 and CDR2 sequences are LGHDT and YNNKEL (reference sequence). The CDR3 spans 15 residues. Trimming removed 4 bases from V and 0 bases from J, with 11 bases in between. CDR3 region: CASSRDRLSTDTQYF. The CDR3 region has the DNA TGTGCCAGCAGCCGTGACAGGCTCAGCACAGATACGCAGTATTTT.

This clone was counted only a few times. The chain links TRBV27 to TRBJ1-1; 8 bases are a match to TRBD1. CDR3 length: 14 amino acids. Germline CDR1 reads MNHEY; CDR2 reads SMNVEV (reference sequence). V shed 1 base, J shed 8 bases, and the junction held 6 bases outside the gene matches. In nucleotides, the CDR3 is TGTGCCAGCAGTTTATGGATTCCAGGGGGCGAAGCTTTCTTT. This codes for CASSLWIPGGEAFF.

CDR3 DNA: TGCAGCGTTGCCGGGGAGGGGGATTCTAGCACAGATACGCAGTATTTT. Its translation is CSVAGEGDSSTDTQYF. The gene calls are TRBV29-1 and TRBJ2-3; D perhaps matches TRBD2 (7 bases). The CDR3 is 16 amino acids. Germline-derived CDR1 and CDR2 are SQVTM and ANQGSEA. V gave up 4 bases and J gave up 0 bases, with 17 bases separating them.

The gene calls are TRBV6-4 and TRBJ1-1; D gene unclear. Trimming pared 3 bases from V and 2 bases from J, leaving 7 bases between. Germline loops: CDR1 MRHNA, CDR2 SNTAGT. The CDR3 totals 13 residues. CDR3 coding DNA: TGTGCCAGCAGTGAAGTGGAAAACACTGAAGCTTTCTTT. Its protein product is CASSEVENTEAFF.

The chain joins TRBV10-2 to TRBJ1-3; D perhaps matches TRBD1 (5 bases). Germline CDR1 and CDR2: WSHSY and SAAADI. The CDR3 runs to 14 residues. Trimming removed 10 bases from V and 3 bases from J, with 16 bases in between. The CDR3 region has the DNA TGCGCCACCTCCCGCTTGGGGGGTGGAAACACCATATATTTT. Protein: CATSRLGGGNTIYF.

The CDR3 spells CASSPIRADTQYF. For the CDR3, the DNA is TGTGCCAGCTCACCCATTCGAGCAGATACGCAGTATTTT. The rearrangement links TRBV18 to TRBJ2-3; D ambiguous. The CDR3 is 13 residues long. V lost 3 bases to trimming and J lost 4 bases, with 8 bases between them. CDR1 KGHSH and CDR2 LQKENI come from the germline V gene.

The CDR3 reads CASSQGLAGADEQFF. For the CDR3, the DNA is TGCGCCAGCAGCCAGGGACTAGCGGGGGCTGATGAGCAGTTCTTC. The chain employs TRBV4-1 and TRBJ2-1; TRBD2 matches at 14 bases. V dropped 3 bases and J dropped 8; count of bases not matched to a gene: 3. The CDR3 loop spans 15 amino acids. From germline, CDR1 is MGHRA and CDR2 YSYEKL.

The CDR3 DNA sequence: TGTGCCAGCTCCCCCAATGAATGGGAAAAACTGTTTTTT. This encodes CASSPNEWEKLFF. V gene TRBV12-3 or TRBV12-4 combines with J gene TRBJ1-4; no firm D call. The CDR3 is 13 amino acids. Deletions cut 8 bases from V and 8 bases from J, with 15 bases between.

Only a few counts were recorded for this clone. The chain is built from TRBV5-6 and TRBJ1-2, with D tentatively TRBD1 (5 bases). Between the trimmed V and J ends, which lost 2 bases and 4 bases, there was a span of 6 bases. The CDR3 covers 12 residues. Germline CDR1 reads SGHDT; CDR2 reads YYEEEE. The DNA for the CDR3 is TGTGCCAGCAGCTTCGACAGCTATGGCTACACCTTC. Its protein is CASSFDSYGYTF.

This chain connects TRBV6-1 to TRBJ1-2; D not certain. The germline V gene encodes CDR1 MNHNS and CDR2 SASEGT. The CDR3 sequence is 15 residues long. Trimming took 0 bases from V and 1 from J, leaving 9 bases between them. In DNA form, the CDR3 reads TGTGCCAGCAGTGAAGCGGAGGGCGTTAACTATGGCTACACCTTC. This sequence encodes CASSEAEGVNYGYTF.

V and J are TRBV25-1 and TRBJ1-3, with D perhaps matching TRBD1 (6 bases). The CDR3 length is 14 residues. V gave up 6 bases and J gave up 0 bases, with 9 bases separating them. From germline, CDR1 is MGHDK and CDR2 SYGVNS. The CDR3 loop reads CASRDSHSGNTIYF. The CDR3 region has the DNA TGTGCCAGCAGGGACAGCCACTCTGGAAACACCATATATTTT.

This clone was observed a few times. The CDR3 spells CAISGRTYEQYF. CDR3 bases: TGTGCCATCAGTGGGAGGACCTACGAGCAGTACTTC. The V and J genes are TRBV10-3 and TRBJ2-7, with D possibly being TRBD2 (5 bases). V gave up 4 bases and J gave up 2 bases, with 6 bases separating them. Germline V CDR1 and CDR2: ENHRY, SYGVKD. There are 12 residues in the CDR3.

The chain combines TRBV20-1 with TRBJ2-2; D uncertain. The length of the CDR3 is 11 residues. The V gene lost 1 base and the J gene lost 7 bases, with 4 bases spanning the gap. CDR1 and CDR2 (germline): DFQATT, SNEGSKA (reference sequence). CDR3 region: CSARADGELFF. DNA for the CDR3: TGCAGTGCTAGAGCGGACGGGGAGCTGTTTTTT.

The genes are TRBV7-2 and TRBJ1-4; D unclear. V was clipped by 1 base and J by 0 bases, with 6 bases between them. CDR3 length equals 15 residues. CDR1 is SGHTA, CDR2 FQGNSA, per germline. CDR3 loop: CASSLGTATNEKLFF. The CDR3 DNA sequence: TGTGCCAGCAGCTTAGGGACGGCAACTAATGAAAAACTGTTTTTT.

V usage is TRBV7-3 and J usage is TRBJ1-1; D possibly corresponds to TRBD1 (5 bases). The germline V and J ends were trimmed by 5 bases and 2 bases, with 12 bases remaining between them. Germline V gives CDR1 SGHTA, CDR2 FQGTGA. The CDR3 totals 14 residues. The CDR3 here is CASSPRVGNTEAFF. The CDR3 DNA reads as TGTGCCAGCAGCCCCAGGGTCGGTAACACTGAAGCTTTCTTT.

This CDR3 reads CASSENGAVNEQFF. The CDR3, as DNA: TGCGCCAGCAGTGAAAACGGGGCAGTCAATGAGCAGTTCTTC. This chain joins TRBV10-1 and TRBJ2-1, with D possibly called TRBD1 or TRBD2 (5 bases each). Deletions cut 3 bases from V and 6 bases from J, with 12 bases between. The CDR3 covers 14 residues. CDR1 is WNHNN and CDR2 is SYGVQD in the germline V gene (reference sequence).

CDR3 sequence: CASSEAQGGSDGYTF. CDR3 nucleotide sequence: TGTGCCAGCAGTGAAGCCCAGGGGGGCTCAGATGGCTACACCTTC. This chain links TRBV6-1 with TRBJ1-2; 7 positions agree with TRBD1. Germline V gene data show CDR1 as MNHNS and CDR2 as SASEGT. This CDR3 contains 15 residues. Trimming at V came to 0 bases and at J to 6 bases, leaving 7 bases not matched to a gene.

V and J are TRBV6-5 and TRBJ1-5; a weak D match, TRBD1 (6 bases). Germline lookup yields CDR1 MNHEY and CDR2 SVGAGI. V was pared by 8 bases and J by 3 bases, with 8 bases between. This CDR3 contains 12 residues. CDR3 in DNA: TGTGCCAGCGGACAGTTCAATCAGCCCCAGCATTTT. Its translation: CASGQFNQPQHF.

The gene calls are TRBV5-1 and TRBJ1-2; 7 positions agree with TRBD1. The CDR3 is 14 residues long. V gave up 6 bases and J gave up 3 bases; unmatched junction bases: 8. From germline, CDR1 is SGHRS and CDR2 YFSETQ. CDR3 nucleotides: TGCGCCAGCACCCCGGGAGGGGGCGACTATGGCTACACCTTC. Residues: CASTPGGGDYGYTF.

This clone has more than one count but fewer than ten. The chain joins TRBV9 to TRBJ1-2, with 7 bases that match TRBD1. This CDR3 spans 17 amino acids. The ends lost 0 bases at V and 2 bases at J; junction bases unmatched: 10. The V gene's germline CDR1 is SGDLS and CDR2 YYNGEE. The CDR3 nucleotides are TGTGCCAGCAGCGTAGGCGTTATGGGACAGATCAACTATGGCTACACCTTC. Encoded protein: CASSVGVMGQINYGYTF.

This clone was counted only a few times. The CDR3 region has the DNA TGCGCCAGCAGCCAAGCCCCAGGGTGGAACAATGAGCAGTTCTTC. Its protein product is CASSQAPGWNNEQFF. V gene TRBV4-1 combines with J gene TRBJ2-1; D possibly corresponds to TRBD1 (5 bases). The CDR3 is 15 residues long. V was pared by 1 base and J by 5 bases, with 12 bases between. CDR1 and CDR2 from the germline V gene are MGHRA and YSYEKL.

The genes are TRBV30 and TRBJ2-5; 9 bases fit TRBD2. This CDR3 comprises 14 residues. Losses at the gene ends were 5 bases for V and 1 base for J; bases not matched to a gene: 5. Looked up from germline, CDR1 is GTSNPN and CDR2 is SVGIG (reference sequence). CDR3: CAWRLAGAQETQYF. CDR3 nucleotide sequence: TGTGCCTGGCGCTTAGCGGGGGCCCAAGAGACCCAGTACTTC.

In its sample, this clone was seen once. The V call is TRBV5-1, the J call TRBJ1-1, with TRBD1 matching over 7 bases. Germline V CDR1 and CDR2: SGHRS, YFSETQ. The junction had 15 bases not matched to a gene; V was cut back by 1 base and J by 12 bases. The CDR3 runs to 15 residues. This CDR3 is CASSLYRQGETRTFF. The CDR3 DNA is TGCGCCAGCAGCTTGTATAGGCAGGGGGAAACACGGACTTTCTTT.

The chain employs TRBV18 and TRBJ2-7, with D unresolved. The germline CDR1 and CDR2 sequences are KGHSH and LQKENI. The CDR3 has 14 residues. V was shortened by 4 bases and J by 3 bases, with 13 bases between the two germline ends. The CDR3 sequence is CASSRVADNYEQYF. The CDR3 coding sequence is TGTGCCAGCTCACGGGTGGCGGATAACTACGAGCAGTACTTC.

This rearrangement joins TRBV11-2 to TRBJ1-2; no clear D. CDR3 length equals 12 residues. V was pared by 3 bases and J by 3 bases, with 5 bases between. Germline CDR1 and CDR2: SGHAT and FQNNGV. CDR3 sequence reads: CASSLADYGYTF. The DNA for the CDR3 is TGTGCCAGCAGCTTGGCAGACTATGGCTACACCTTC. Combining the CDR3 with reference TRBV11-2 and TRBJ1-2 gives the whole variable domain EAGVAQSPRYKIIEKRQSVAFWCNPISGHATLYWYQQILGQGPKLLIQFQNNGVVDDSQLPKDRFSAERLKGVDSTLKIQPAKLEDSAVYLCASSLADYGYTFGSGTRLTVV.

The chain combines TRBV7-9 with TRBJ2-2, with D uncertain. The germline V gene encodes CDR1 SEHNR and CDR2 FQNEAQ (reference sequence). The CDR3 loop spans 15 amino acids. Trimming left V 2 bases short and J 1 base short, with 8 bases between. The CDR3 DNA is TGTGCCAGCAGCTTATACAGAGAGAACACCGGGGAGCTGTTTTTT. Translation gives CASSLYRENTGELFF.

This clone has just a few counts. The chain is built from TRBV6-6 and TRBJ2-7; 7 bases align to TRBD1. The trim removed 2 bases at V and 3 bases at J, leaving 7 bases unmatched. Germline CDR1 reads MNHNY; CDR2 reads SVGAGI (reference sequence). The CDR3 spans 15 residues. Here the CDR3 DNA reads TGTGCCAGCAGTTACGGGACAGATTCTTTCTACGAGCAGTACGTC. It is translated as CASSYGTDSFYEQYV.